Listed below are T cell receptor beta chains from one sample, sequenced in a study of blood T cell repertoires in COVID-19. Profiling relied on immunoSEQ multiplex PCR, and the TCRdb table lists in-frame clones only, not all of them. The data contain roughly 240,000 clones, roughly 86% of them singletons. What was sequenced was PBMCs or T cells enriched from blood (not recorded which). Receptor source: a woman in her twenties or thirties with acute COVID-19. Both conserved end residues are part of each CDR3. Fields, in order: clone size, V gene, D gene, J gene, CDR3 DNA, CDR3 protein. The D gene is left open where the match is weak. Clone size is given for some rows only: seen once, a few or many times, or a class if the clone is expanded.

-	TRBV3-1/TRBV3-2	-	TRBJ1-6	TGTGCCAGCAGCCAGGGGCGAAATAATTCACCCCTCCACTTT	CASSQGRNNSPLHF
-	TRBV14	-	TRBJ1-1	TGTGCCAGCAGCAAGACCTACTACACCCACATGAACACTGAAGCTTTCTTT	CASSKTYYTHMNTEAFF
-	TRBV12-3/TRBV12-4	-	TRBJ2-1	TGTGCCAGCAGTCGCCCGGGACTTGAGCAGTTCTTC	CASSRPGLEQFF
few	TRBV5-4	-	TRBJ1-1	TGTGCCAGCAGCTTGGAGCTCAAAACCGGCACTGAAGCTTTCTTT	CASSLELKTGTEAFF
-	TRBV3-1/TRBV3-2	-	TRBJ2-5	TGTGCCAGCAGCCGTCTAGGAAATGGAGAGACCCAGTACTTC	CASSRLGNGETQYF
-	TRBV27	TRBD1	TRBJ2-7	TGTGCCAGCGGACAGGGCTCCTACGAGCAGTACTTC	CASGQGSYEQYF
once	TRBV9	TRBD2	TRBJ2-3	TGTGCCAGCAGCGTAGATGGGGGGGTAACAGATACGCAGTATTTT	CASSVDGGVTDTQYF
-	TRBV12-3/TRBV12-4	-	TRBJ1-5	TGTGCCAGCAGTTTTGAGAGCAATCAGCCCCAGCATTTT	CASSFESNQPQHF
once	TRBV11-2	TRBD1	TRBJ1-4	TGTGCCAGCAGCTTAGATTTCGCGGGACAGGGGGGTGGAAAACTGTTTTTT	CASSLDFAGQGGGKLFF
-	TRBV7-8	-	TRBJ2-1	TGTGCCAGCAGCTTCCCTGGAGGGAATGAGCAGTTCTTC	CASSFPGGNEQFF
-	TRBV7-6	TRBD2	TRBJ2-1	TGTGCCAGCAGCTTAAGACCTACCGGGACTAGCGGGGACAATGAGCAGTTCTTC	CASSLRPTGTSGDNEQFF
-	TRBV6-2/TRBV6-3	-	TRBJ2-2	TGTGCCAGCAGTTACCAGGGGGGTACCGGGGAGCTGTTTTTT	CASSYQGGTGELFF
few	TRBV14	TRBD1	TRBJ1-1	TGTGCCAGCAGCCGGTCCGGGACAGGGAGTGAAGCTTTCTTT	CASSRSGTGSEAFF
-	TRBV2	-	TRBJ1-1	TGTGCCAGCAGTGAAAGGCGAGCGCTGAACACTGAAGCTTTCTTT	CASSERRALNTEAFF
-	TRBV12-3/TRBV12-4	-	TRBJ1-2	TGTGCCAGCAGATCAGGAAACTATGGCTACACCTTC	CASRSGNYGYTF
-	TRBV18	TRBD1	TRBJ1-2	TGTGCCAGCTCACCACCTACGGACAGGGGCTATGGCTACACCTTC	CASSPPTDRGYGYTF
once	TRBV19	TRBD1	TRBJ2-1	TGTGCCTCGGGACAGGGGGCCTACAATGAGCAGTTCTTC	CASGQGAYNEQFF
-	TRBV5-1	TRBD1	TRBJ2-7	TGCGCCAGCACCCCGACATCGGACAGGACCTACGAGCAGTACTTC	CASTPTSDRTYEQYF
-	TRBV12-3/TRBV12-4	TRBD1	TRBJ1-6	TGTGCCAGCAGCCGGGACAGGGCTTCACCCCTCCACTTT	CASSRDRASPLHF
-	TRBV4-3	-	TRBJ2-3	TGCGCCAGCAGCCAAGTGCGGTTGGGTTCAGATACGCAGTATTTT	CASSQVRLGSDTQYF
-	TRBV12-3/TRBV12-4	-	TRBJ1-2	TGTGCCAGCACCTATCAGGAGGGGCTTGGCTACACCTTC	CASTYQEGLGYTF
once	TRBV7-9	-	TRBJ1-1	TGTGCCAGCAGCTTCCCCATTAGAGGCACTGAAGCTTTCTTT	CASSFPIRGTEAFF
-	TRBV6-5	-	TRBJ1-1	TGTGCCAGCTTGAAAGGAGTTGAGATTTCTGAAGCTTTCTTT	CASLKGVEISEAFF
-	TRBV19	-	TRBJ1-5	TGTGCCAGTAGTATCGCTAGGGGGCAGCCCCAGCATTTT	CASSIARGQPQHF